The 7 T cell receptor beta chains below all came from one sample that was sequenced in a study of high-grade serous ovarian cancer treatment subgroups. The tumor samples were collected prior to definitive surgery or chemotherapy. Sequencing used immunoSEQ multiplex PCR; TCRdb keeps in-frame clones, though not all of them. The table shows about 12,000 clones, with 88% occurring only once. Sequencing input: tumor tissue. The receptors originated from a human donor with high-grade serous ovarian cancer.

This sequence joins TRBV7-2 and TRBJ2-5, with 9 bases identical to TRBD1. This CDR3 spans 15 amino acids. Germline V gene lookup returns CDR1 SGHTA and CDR2 FQGNSA. J lost 5 bases, V lost 1 base, and 5 bases had no gene match. The CDR3 nucleotides read TGTGCCAGCAGCTTAGGGGACAGGGCCTGGGAGACCCAGTACTTC. Encoded protein: CASSLGDRAWETQYF.

The J gene is TRBJ1-5, the V gene TRBV6-6; D remains unclear. There are 12 residues in the CDR3. CDR1 is MNHNY, CDR2 SVGAGI, per germline (reference sequence). With 5 bases removed from V and 9 bases from J, the gap between germline ends came to 11 bases. CDR3 nucleotide sequence: TGTGCCAGCAGTCCGGGCGCCAGGCCCCAGCATTTT. Translation: CASSPGARPQHF.

The genes are TRBV7-9 and TRBJ1-3; 7 nucleotides align to TRBD1. CDR1 is SEHNR, CDR2 FQNEAQ, per germline (reference sequence). This CDR3 spans 17 amino acids. V was pared by 2 bases and J by 0 bases, with 7 bases of the junction left unmatched. CDR3 loop: CASSLPGDSLSGNTIYF. The DNA for the CDR3 is TGTGCCAGCAGCTTACCTGGGGACAGTCTCTCTGGAAACACCATATATTTT.

The V gene is TRBV6-5, the J gene TRBJ2-2; 10 bases fit TRBD1. Germline values: CDR1 MNHEY, CDR2 SVGAGI. The CDR3 runs 15 residues. V trimming: 7 bases; J trimming: 3 bases; junction bases outside the gene matches: 5. The CDR3 bases are TGTGCCAGCACCCGGGACAGGGGCTACACCGGGGAGCTGTTTTTT. This translates into CASTRDRGYTGELFF.

This sequence joins TRBV29-1 and TRBJ2-4; tentative D call: TRBD1 (5 bases). Trimming stripped 6 bases from V and 12 bases from J, with 12 bases between. The CDR3 is 10 amino acids. Germline-derived CDR1 and CDR2 are SQVTM and ANQGSEA. The CDR3 here is CSVGLGAQYF. The CDR3 coding sequence is TGCAGCGTGGGGCTTGGGGCTCAGTACTTC. Full variable domain (outside the CDR3, taken from reference TRBV29-1 and TRBJ2-4): SAVISQKPSRDICQRGTSLTIQCQVDSQVTMMFWYRQQPGQSLTLIATANQGSEATYESGFVIDKFPISRPNLTFSTLTVSNMSPEDSSIYLCSVGLGAQYFGAGTRLSVL.

CDR3 nucleotide sequence: TGTGCCATCAGTGTCGGGCCTAGAGGGCAAGAGACCCAGTACTTC. Its protein product is CAISVGPRGQETQYF. The chain combines TRBV10-3 with TRBJ2-5; the D gene is possibly TRBD2 (5 bases). The CDR3 contains 15 residues. Per germline, CDR1 ENHRY and CDR2 SYGVKD. V was trimmed by 4 bases and J by 2 bases, leaving 14 bases between them.

V gene TRBV7-2 combines with J gene TRBJ1-3; 9 bases are shared with TRBD1. V gave up 2 bases and J gave up 4 bases; unmatched junction bases: 9. This CDR3 region has 17 residues. Germline V gives CDR1 SGHTA, CDR2 FQGNSA. The CDR3 protein is CASSLLQGAVPGNTIYF. The CDR3, as DNA: TGTGCCAGCAGCTTACTACAGGGGGCTGTTCCCGGAAACACCATATATTTT.